The 18 T cell receptor beta chains given below trace back to one sample, sequenced in a study of memory CD4+ T cells and cytomegalovirus serostatus (dated by TCRdb to the late 2010s). Library preparation employed the immunoSEQ multiplex PCR assay. TCRdb stores this immuneACCESS table with in-frame sequences only. Part of the clones is absent; in the studies checked, under half of the shortfall reflects unresolved V genes, and no reason is known for the rest. The sample includes about 31,000 clones, with roughly 80% observed a single time. Clones ranked in the top ten supply 0.5% to 0.65% of the sample. Single viable CD3+CD4+CD8-CD45RO+ cells were sorted as memory CD4+ T cells on a FACSAria II. Sequencing was carried out using memory CD4+ T cells from blood. These receptors all come from an adult in good health and CMV-seronegative. Some clones in this sample may be carry-over from other donors' samples.

The CDR3 DNA reads TGCGCCAGCAGCTCGGGACAGGATAATGAAAAACTGTTTTTT. It encodes CASSSGQDNEKLFF. The rearrangement joins TRBV4-1 to TRBJ1-4; 8 positions agree with TRBD1. This CDR3 is 14 amino acids long. The junction had 3 bases not matched to a gene; V was cut back by 5 bases and J by 4 bases. The germline V gene encodes CDR1 MGHRA and CDR2 YSYEKL.

The chain links TRBV5-4 to TRBJ1-5; D is possibly TRBD1 (6 bases). Per the germline V gene, CDR1 is SGHNT and CDR2 is YYREEE (reference sequence). The length of the CDR3 is 15 residues. V lost 4 bases and J lost 5, with 16 bases in between. In DNA, the CDR3 is TGTGCCAGCAGCGCTAGCCCAGGGGTAGATCAGCCCCAGCATTTT. Amino acids: CASSASPGVDQPQHF.

The genes are TRBV7-9 and TRBJ1-5; no firm D call. The CDR3 spans 14 residues. V dropped 8 bases and J dropped 0 bases, with 11 bases sitting between them. Germline V gene data show CDR1 as SEHNR and CDR2 as FQNEAQ (reference sequence). This CDR3 reads CASAYGNSNQPQHF. The CDR3 DNA reads as TGTGCCAGCGCTTATGGAAATAGCAATCAGCCCCAGCATTTT.

CDR3 amino acids: CSVEVGGQRLNEQFF. In nucleotides, the CDR3 is TGCAGCGTTGAAGTCGGGGGACAGAGACTCAATGAGCAGTTCTTC. The chain couples TRBV29-1 to TRBJ2-1; the D gene is possibly TRBD1 (7 bases). V was clipped by 1 base and J by 6 bases, with 16 bases between them. Germline values: CDR1 SQVTM, CDR2 ANQGSEA. This CDR3 is built from 15 residues.

Written as DNA, the CDR3 is TGTGCCAGCAGCTTATTTAGGGGGAGGACCGGGGAGCTGTTTTTT. Protein: CASSLFRGRTGELFF. The chain has TRBV7-2 and TRBJ2-2; D possibly matches TRBD1 or TRBD2 (6 bases each). V was cut by 2 bases and J by 5 bases, with 12 bases left in between. From germline, CDR1 is SGHTA and CDR2 FQGNSA. The length of the CDR3 is 15 residues.

CDR3 region: CASSLVLAGAIGSGANVLTF. As DNA, the CDR3 is TGTGCCAGCAGCTTAGTATTAGCGGGAGCCATCGGCTCTGGGGCCAACGTCCTGACTTTC. The V gene is TRBV7-8, the J gene TRBJ2-6; 9 bases fit TRBD2. Germline V gene sequence: CDR1 SGHVS, CDR2 FQNEAQ. V was pared by 1 base and J by 0 bases, with 10 bases of the junction left unmatched. The CDR3 runs 20 residues.

The rearrangement uses TRBV15 and TRBJ1-5; a possible D gene is TRBD1 (5 bases). The CDR3 spans 14 residues. Germline assignment: CDR1 LNHNV and CDR2 YYDKDF (reference sequence). V lost 4 bases to trimming and J lost 5 bases, with 12 bases between them. The CDR3 sequence: CATSIPGTDQPQHF. DNA for the CDR3: TGTGCCACCAGCATACCAGGGACCGATCAGCCCCAGCATTTT.

This chain joins TRBV30 and TRBJ1-6; D not resolved. Germline CDR1 is GTSNPN and CDR2 is SVGIG (reference sequence). CDR3 length equals 14 residues. Trimming stripped 3 bases from V and 8 bases from J, with 14 bases between. CDR3 loop: CAWSRAVEDSPLHF. The CDR3 DNA is TGTGCCTGGAGCCGGGCAGTGGAAGATTCACCCCTCCACTTT.

There are a few counts of this clone. The rearrangement joins TRBV18 to TRBJ1-1; tentative D call: TRBD1 (6 bases). This CDR3 contains 14 residues. Trimming shortened V by 4 bases and J by 1 base, and 10 bases separated the two germline ends. From germline, CDR1 is KGHSH and CDR2 LQKENI. The CDR3 loop reads CASSQDSQNTEAFF. In nucleotides, the CDR3 is TGTGCCAGCTCACAGGACAGCCAGAACACTGAAGCTTTCTTT.

The rearrangement joins TRBV5-1 to TRBJ2-1; 10 bases agree with TRBD2. The CDR3 covers 18 residues. The V segment lost 0 bases and the J segment 2 bases; nucleotides outside the gene matches: 8. Per germline, CDR1 SGHRS and CDR2 YFSETQ. The CDR3 nucleotides read TGCGCCAGCAGCTTGGACAGCGGGGGGGCCCGCCCCTACAATGAGCAGTTCTTC. Translation gives CASSLDSGGARPYNEQFF.

The chain combines TRBV5-6 with TRBJ1-6; TRBD1 is a possible D gene (6 bases). CDR3 length: 14 residues. With 4 bases removed from V and 7 bases from J, the gap between germline ends came to 12 bases. Per the germline V gene, CDR1 is SGHDT and CDR2 is YYEEEE. The CDR3: CASSPDRMNSPLHF. CDR3 nucleotides: TGTGCCAGCAGCCCCGACAGGATGAATTCACCCCTCCACTTT.

The count of this clone is one. The rearrangement links TRBV18 to TRBJ2-1; TRBD2 matches 14 bases. The CDR3 runs 16 residues. Trimming removed 3 bases from V and 8 bases from J; junction bases left unmatched: 6. Germline V gene data show CDR1 as KGHSH and CDR2 as LQKENI. The CDR3 sequence is CASSPRLAGGHDEQFF. The CDR3 nucleotides are TGTGCCAGCTCACCTCGACTAGCGGGGGGGCATGATGAGCAGTTCTTC.

The J gene is TRBJ1-1, the V gene TRBV19; TRBD1 agrees at 7 bases. CDR1 and CDR2 (germline): LNHDA, SQIVND (reference sequence). Trimming at V came to 7 bases and at J to 3 bases, leaving 11 bases not matched to a gene. The length of the CDR3 is 15 residues. This CDR3 is CASTTGAGGYTEAFF. The CDR3, as DNA: TGTGCCAGTACCACTGGGGCAGGGGGTTACACTGAAGCTTTCTTT.

The gene calls are TRBV5-1 and TRBJ1-2; a possible D gene is TRBD1 (6 bases). Germline CDR1 is SGHRS and CDR2 is YFSETQ. The CDR3 consists of 13 residues. The V gene lost 4 bases and the J gene lost 3 bases, with 10 bases spanning the gap. The CDR3 bases are TGCGCCAGCAGCCGAGGGGGGGACTATGGCTACACCTTC. Its protein product is CASSRGGDYGYTF.

V and J are TRBV6-4 and TRBJ1-2, with 9 bases lining up with TRBD1. V shed 0 bases and J 13 bases; nucleotides not matched to a gene: 6. The CDR3 is made up of 13 amino acids. Germline V gene data show CDR1 as MRHNA and CDR2 as SNTAGT. CDR3 bases: TGTGCCAGCAGTGACTCGAAACAGGGGGCACTCACCTTC. Residues: CASSDSKQGALTF.

The chain recombines TRBV4-2 with TRBJ2-3; possible D gene TRBD2, 6 bases. Germline lookup yields CDR1 LGHNA and CDR2 YNFKEQ. The V and J ends lost 1 base and 1 base respectively, with 12 bases between them. CDR3 size: 16 residues. As DNA, the CDR3 is TGTGCCAGCAGCCAAGGGGTCCAGCGGGGCACAGATACGCAGTATTTT. Encoded protein: CASSQGVQRGTDTQYF.

This clone appeared a few times. CDR3 DNA: TGTGCCAGCAGCTTAGACCCCAACACTGAAGCTTTCTTT. Translating gives CASSLDPNTEAFF. V gene TRBV11-2 combines with J gene TRBJ1-1; D call uncertain. Trimming removed 0 bases from V and 2 bases from J, with 4 bases in between. The CDR3 has 13 amino acids. The germline gives CDR1 SGHAT, CDR2 FQNNGV.

This chain links TRBV4-3 with TRBJ2-7, with D uncertain. From germline, CDR1 is LGHNA and CDR2 YSLEER. Trimming took off 0 bases at V and 5 bases at J, with 11 bases between the two ends. The CDR3 extends over 14 amino acids. The CDR3 nucleotides read TGCGCCAGCAGCCAAGAAGGCATTTGGGACGAGCAGTACTTC. Protein: CASSQEGIWDEQYF.